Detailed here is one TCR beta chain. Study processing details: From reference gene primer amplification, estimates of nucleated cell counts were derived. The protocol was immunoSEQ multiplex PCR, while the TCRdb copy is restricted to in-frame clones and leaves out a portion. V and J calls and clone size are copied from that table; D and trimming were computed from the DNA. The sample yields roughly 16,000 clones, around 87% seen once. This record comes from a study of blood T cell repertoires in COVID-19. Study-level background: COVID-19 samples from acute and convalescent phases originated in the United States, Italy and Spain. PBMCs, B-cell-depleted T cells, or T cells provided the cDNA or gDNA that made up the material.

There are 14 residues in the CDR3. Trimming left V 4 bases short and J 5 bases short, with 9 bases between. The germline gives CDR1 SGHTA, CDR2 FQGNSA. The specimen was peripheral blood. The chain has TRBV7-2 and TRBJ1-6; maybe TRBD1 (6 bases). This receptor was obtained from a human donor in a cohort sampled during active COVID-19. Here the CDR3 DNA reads TGTGCCAGCAGCTCACAGGGTAATAATTCACCCCTCCACTTT. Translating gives CASSSQGNNSPLHF.